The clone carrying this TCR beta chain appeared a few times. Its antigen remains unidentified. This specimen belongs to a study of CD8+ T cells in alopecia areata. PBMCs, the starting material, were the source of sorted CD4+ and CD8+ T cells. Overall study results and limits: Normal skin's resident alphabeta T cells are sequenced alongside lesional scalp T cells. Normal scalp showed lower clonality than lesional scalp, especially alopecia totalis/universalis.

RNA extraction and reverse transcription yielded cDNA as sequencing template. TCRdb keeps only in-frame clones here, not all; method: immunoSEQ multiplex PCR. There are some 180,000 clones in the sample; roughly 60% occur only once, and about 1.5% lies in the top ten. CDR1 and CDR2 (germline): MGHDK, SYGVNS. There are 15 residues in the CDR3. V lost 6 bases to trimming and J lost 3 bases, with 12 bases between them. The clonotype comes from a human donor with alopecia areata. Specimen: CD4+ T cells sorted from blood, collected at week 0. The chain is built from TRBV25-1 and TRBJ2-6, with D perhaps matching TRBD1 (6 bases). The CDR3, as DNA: TGTGCCAGCAGCCTTAACAGGGTTGGGGCCAACGTCCTGACTTTC. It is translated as CASSLNRVGANVLTF.